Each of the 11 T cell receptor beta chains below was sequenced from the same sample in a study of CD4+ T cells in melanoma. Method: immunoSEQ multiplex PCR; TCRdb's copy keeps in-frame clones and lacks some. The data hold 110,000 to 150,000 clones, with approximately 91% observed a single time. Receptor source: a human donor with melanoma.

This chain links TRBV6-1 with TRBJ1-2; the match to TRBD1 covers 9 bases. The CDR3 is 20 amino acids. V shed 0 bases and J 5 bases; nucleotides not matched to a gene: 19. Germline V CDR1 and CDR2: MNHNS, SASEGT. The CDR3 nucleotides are TGTGCCAGCAGTGAAGCCCCGGGACAGGGAGGACCAGCATCAGGTTATGGCTACACCTTC. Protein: CASSEAPGQGGPASGYGYTF.

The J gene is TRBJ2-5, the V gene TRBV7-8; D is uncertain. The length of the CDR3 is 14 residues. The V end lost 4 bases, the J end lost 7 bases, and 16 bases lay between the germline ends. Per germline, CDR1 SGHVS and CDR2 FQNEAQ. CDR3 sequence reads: CASSSRDSEATQYF. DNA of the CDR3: TGTGCCAGCAGCTCCCGAGATTCCGAGGCGACCCAGTACTTC.

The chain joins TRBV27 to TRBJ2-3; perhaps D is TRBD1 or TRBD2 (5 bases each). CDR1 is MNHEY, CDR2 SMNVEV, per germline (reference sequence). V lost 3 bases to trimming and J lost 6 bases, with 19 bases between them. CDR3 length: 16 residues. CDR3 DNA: TGTGCCAGCAGTTTCCGGGGACGTTTTCGGGCCGATACGCAGTATTTT. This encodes CASSFRGRFRADTQYF.

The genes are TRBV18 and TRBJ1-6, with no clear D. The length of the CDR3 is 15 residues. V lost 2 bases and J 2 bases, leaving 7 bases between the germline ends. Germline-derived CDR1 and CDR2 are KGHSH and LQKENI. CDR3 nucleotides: TGTGCCAGCTCACCAACTTCTGCCTATAATTCACCCCTCCACTTT. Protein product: CASSPTSAYNSPLHF. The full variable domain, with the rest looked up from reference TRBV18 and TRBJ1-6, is NAGVMQNPRHLVRRRGQEARLRCSPMKGHSHVYWYRQLPEEGLKFMVYLQKENIIDESGMPKERFSAEFPKEGPSILRIQQVVRGDSAAYFCASSPTSAYNSPLHFGNGTRLTVT.

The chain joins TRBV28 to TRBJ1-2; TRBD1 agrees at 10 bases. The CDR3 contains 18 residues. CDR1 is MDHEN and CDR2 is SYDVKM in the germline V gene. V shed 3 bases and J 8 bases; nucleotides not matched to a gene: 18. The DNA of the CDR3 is TGTGCCAGCAGTTTTTCTAGGGCCCCGGGACAGGGGTTGGGCGGCTACACCTTC. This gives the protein CASSFSRAPGQGLGGYTF.

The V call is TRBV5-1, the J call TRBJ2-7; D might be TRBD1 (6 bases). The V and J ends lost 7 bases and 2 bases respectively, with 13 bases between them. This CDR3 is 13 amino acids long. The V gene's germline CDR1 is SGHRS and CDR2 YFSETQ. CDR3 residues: CASARQDTYEQYF. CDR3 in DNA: TGCGCCAGCGCCAGACAGGACACCTACGAGCAGTACTTC.

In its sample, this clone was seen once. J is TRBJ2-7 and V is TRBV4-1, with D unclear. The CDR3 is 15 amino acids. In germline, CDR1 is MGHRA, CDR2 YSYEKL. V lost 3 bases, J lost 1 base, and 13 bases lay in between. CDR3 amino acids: CASSQASGQSYEQYF. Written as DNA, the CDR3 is TGCGCCAGCAGCCAGGCCAGTGGGCAGTCCTACGAGCAGTACTTC.

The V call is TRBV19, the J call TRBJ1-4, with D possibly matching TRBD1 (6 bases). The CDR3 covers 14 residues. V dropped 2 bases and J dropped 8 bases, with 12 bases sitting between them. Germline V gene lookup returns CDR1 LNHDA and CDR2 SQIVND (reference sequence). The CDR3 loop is CASSIPAGQEKLFF. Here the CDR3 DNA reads TGTGCCAGTAGTATACCCGCGGGACAAGAAAAACTGTTTTTT.

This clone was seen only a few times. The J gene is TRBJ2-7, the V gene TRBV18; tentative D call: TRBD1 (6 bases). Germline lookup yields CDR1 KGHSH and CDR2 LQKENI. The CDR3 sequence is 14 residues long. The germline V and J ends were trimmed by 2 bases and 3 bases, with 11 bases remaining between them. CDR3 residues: CASSPSEGGYEQYF. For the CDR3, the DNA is TGTGCCAGCTCACCATCGGAAGGGGGCTACGAGCAGTACTTC.

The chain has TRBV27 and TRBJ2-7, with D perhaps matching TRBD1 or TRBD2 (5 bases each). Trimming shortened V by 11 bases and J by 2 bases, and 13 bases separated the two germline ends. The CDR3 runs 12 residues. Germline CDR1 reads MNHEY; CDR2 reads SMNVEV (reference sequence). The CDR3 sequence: CACASGPYEQYF. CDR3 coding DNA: TGTGCCTGCGCATCGGGGCCCTACGAGCAGTACTTC.

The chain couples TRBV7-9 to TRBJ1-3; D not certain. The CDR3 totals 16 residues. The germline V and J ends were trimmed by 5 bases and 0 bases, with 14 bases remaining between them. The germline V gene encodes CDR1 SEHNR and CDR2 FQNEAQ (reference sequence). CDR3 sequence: CASSGTGFTSGNTIYF. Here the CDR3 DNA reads TGTGCCAGCAGCGGTACGGGGTTCACCTCTGGAAACACCATATATTTT. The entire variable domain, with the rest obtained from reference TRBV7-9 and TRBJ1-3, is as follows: DTGVSQNPRHKITKRGQNVTFRCDPISEHNRLYWYRQTLGQGPEFLTYFQNEAQLEKSRLLSDRFSAERPKGSFSTLEIQRTEQGDSAMYLCASSGTGFTSGNTIYFGEGSWLTVV.